The T cell receptor (beta chain) under discussion was sequenced for a study of cytomegalovirus exposure and HLA in healthy donors. PCR was performed using 60 Vbeta and 13 Jbeta primers. Some clones are missing from TCRdb's copy, which holds only in-frame ones; the method was immunoSEQ multiplex PCR. This table has around 100,000 clones, more than 65% appearing once. The ends lost 4 bases at V and 4 bases at J; junction bases unmatched: 6. Germline V lookup: CDR1 SGHRS, CDR2 YFSETQ. The CDR3 is 14 amino acids. The sequenced sample consisted of PBMCs. This receptor was obtained from a woman aged 18-29 years in good health and CMV-seropositive. V usage is TRBV5-1 and J usage is TRBJ1-2, with TRBD1 matching over 8 bases. The CDR3 bases are TGCGCCAGCAGCAAAGGACAGGGTTCCTATGGCTACACCTTC. Translated, it gives CASSKGQGSYGYTF.